Listed below are T cell receptor beta chains from one sample, sequenced in a study of shared clonotypes between healthy human individuals. The data were produced by immunoSEQ multiplex PCR, yet TCRdb's version contains in-frame clones alone and is incomplete. Of 2 million to 2.5 million clones detected, more than 80% appear once; the ten largest clones hold 0.39%. The sample comprised naive CD4+ T cells from PBMCs. All receptors derive from a man aged 18 to 30 in good health. Some clones in this sample may be carry-over from other donors' samples. The CDR3 runs from the conserved cysteine through the conserved F or W. Each record gives: J gene, clone size, D gene, V gene, CDR3 DNA, CDR3 protein. A D gene is named only where the DNA matches it firmly. Clone size appears in some rows only: once, few, many, or a class for an expanded clone.

J: TRBJ1-5; size: .; D: .; V: TRBV30; DNA: TGTGCCTGGAGTTTAGGACGGGGGTTTGGTCAGCCCCAGCATTTT; CDR3: CAWSLGRGFGQPQHF
J: TRBJ2-1; size: .; D: .; V: TRBV28; DNA: TGTGCCAGCAGTTCACGGACCGTAAGCTCCTACAATGAGCAGTTCTTC; CDR3: CASSSRTVSSYNEQFF
J: TRBJ1-5; size: .; D: .; V: TRBV10-3; DNA: TGTGCCATCGGGAGCGCGGCTGCCCAGCCCCAGCATTTT; CDR3: CAIGSAAAQPQHF
J: TRBJ2-6; size: .; D: .; V: TRBV10-2; DNA: TGCGCCAGCAGTGATCCCTATTCTGGGGCCAACGTCCTGACTTTC; CDR3: CASSDPYSGANVLTF
J: TRBJ2-7; size: .; D: .; V: TRBV6-1; DNA: TGTGCCAGCAGTGCCGGGACCGCTACCTACGAGCAGTACTTC; CDR3: CASSAGTATYEQYF
J: TRBJ1-5; size: .; D: .; V: TRBV10-3; DNA: TGTGCCATCAGCCCAGGGGTCGATCAGCCCCAGCATTTT; CDR3: CAISPGVDQPQHF
J: TRBJ2-1; size: .; D: TRBD2; V: TRBV5-4; DNA: TGTGCCAGCAGGAGTTTAGCGGGAGTAGTCAATGAGCAGTTCTTC; CDR3: CASRSLAGVVNEQFF
J: TRBJ2-1; size: .; D: TRBD2; V: TRBV15; DNA: TGTGCCACCAGCAGAGATGTTCCCATGACTAGCGGGGGAAGTATGTTCTTC; CDR3: CATSRDVPMTSGGSMFF
J: TRBJ2-7; size: .; D: .; V: TRBV2; DNA: TGTGCCAGCAGGGCCGGGTTAGGGGCCGGTTACTACGAGCAGTACTTC; CDR3: CASRAGLGAGYYEQYF
J: TRBJ2-1; size: once; D: TRBD2; V: TRBV11-2; DNA: TGTGCCAGCAGCTCCGTCGGGAGGGGCCGGTACAATGAGCAGTTCTTC; CDR3: CASSSVGRGRYNEQFF
J: TRBJ1-3; size: .; D: .; V: TRBV5-1; DNA: TGCGCCAGCAGCTTGGCAACGGGCTACTCTGGAAACACCATATATTTT; CDR3: CASSLATGYSGNTIYF
J: TRBJ1-4; size: once; D: TRBD1; V: TRBV5-1; DNA: TGCGCCAGCAGCGACGGACAGGGGGCTGAAAAACTGTTTTTT; CDR3: CASSDGQGAEKLFF
J: TRBJ2-1; size: .; D: TRBD2; V: TRBV9; DNA: TGTGCCAGCAGCCCCCGAGCGGCTAGCGGGAGAAACAATGAGCAGTTCTTC; CDR3: CASSPRAASGRNNEQFF
J: TRBJ2-1; size: .; D: .; V: TRBV21-1; DNA: TGTGCCAGCATGGGGACTGTCAAATCCCATGATAGCTCCTACAATGAGCAGTTCTTC; CDR3: CASMGTVKSHDSSYNEQFF
J: TRBJ1-1; size: .; D: .; V: TRBV19; DNA: TGTGCCAGTAGTTCCCTCCCCCAACAGGGAGGGCCTGAAGCTTTCTTT; CDR3: CASSSLPQQGGPEAFF
J: TRBJ2-1; size: .; D: .; V: TRBV7-2; DNA: TGTGCCAGCAGCTTAGCGTTATCCCTACGGCTCAATGAGCAGTTCTTC; CDR3: CASSLALSLRLNEQFF
J: TRBJ2-7; size: .; D: .; V: TRBV10-1; DNA: TGCGCCAGCAGTGAGCTGACAGGGAGGGCCTACGAGCAGTACTTC; CDR3: CASSELTGRAYEQYF
J: TRBJ1-1; size: .; D: TRBD1; V: TRBV28; DNA: TGTGCCAGCAGTTTCGGGACAGGGGGCTTGGGTGGCACTGAAGCTTTCTTT; CDR3: CASSFGTGGLGGTEAFF
J: TRBJ2-5; size: .; D: .; V: TRBV27; DNA: TGTGCCAGCAGTCCCGCTGCGAGAGAGACCCAGTACTTC; CDR3: CASSPAARETQYF
J: TRBJ1-3; size: .; D: .; V: TRBV6-5; DNA: TGTGCCAGCAGTTACTCGGGGAGCTCTGGAAACACCATATATTTT; CDR3: CASSYSGSSGNTIYF
J: TRBJ2-5; size: .; D: .; V: TRBV19; DNA: TGTGCCAGTAGTATAGCCCCTCTGATGGGCCAAGAGACCCAGTACTTC; CDR3: CASSIAPLMGQETQYF
J: TRBJ2-1; size: .; D: .; V: TRBV6-6; DNA: TGTGCCAGCAGTCCGACAGGGACTACGGGGAATGAGCAGTTCTTC; CDR3: CASSPTGTTGNEQFF
J: TRBJ2-5; size: .; D: TRBD1; V: TRBV18; DNA: TGTGCCAGCTCACCTCGGACAGGGGGACAAGAGACCCAGTACTTC; CDR3: CASSPRTGGQETQYF
J: TRBJ1-2; size: .; D: .; V: TRBV19; DNA: TGTGCCAGTAGTATAGAGGGACACAACTATGGCTACACCTTC; CDR3: CASSIEGHNYGYTF
J: TRBJ1-2; size: .; D: .; V: TRBV6-1; DNA: TGTGCCAGCAGTGACCCCCCCGGCGGCAACTATGGCTACACCTTC; CDR3: CASSDPPGGNYGYTF
J: TRBJ2-5; size: .; D: .; V: TRBV7-3; DNA: TGTGCCAGCAGCTTAGCAGTAGGAGAGACCCAGTACTTC; CDR3: CASSLAVGETQYF
J: TRBJ2-3; size: .; D: .; V: TRBV4-3; DNA: TGCGCCAGCAGCCAAACCCGTTTTAGCACAGATACGCAGTATTTT; CDR3: CASSQTRFSTDTQYF
J: TRBJ2-5; size: .; D: TRBD2; V: TRBV5-1; DNA: TGCGCCAGCAGCTTGGGCATAGCGGGGAACCAAGAGACCCAGTACTTC; CDR3: CASSLGIAGNQETQYF
J: TRBJ2-7; size: .; D: TRBD1; V: TRBV27; DNA: TGTGCCAGCAGTTTAGTCAGACAGGGCGGGGAGCAGTACTTC; CDR3: CASSLVRQGGEQYF
J: TRBJ2-2; size: .; D: TRBD2; V: TRBV7-3; DNA: TGTGCCAGCAGCCGTGGACTAGCGTCGAACACCGGGGAGCTGTTTTTT; CDR3: CASSRGLASNTGELFF
J: TRBJ1-2; size: .; D: TRBD1; V: TRBV6-5; DNA: TGTGCCAGCAGCCCCAGGGGGGGGGACGGCTACACCTTC; CDR3: CASSPRGGDGYTF
J: TRBJ2-3; size: few; D: .; V: TRBV29-1; DNA: TGCAGCGTTGAGACAGGACTAAATACGCAGTATTTT; CDR3: CSVETGLNTQYF
J: TRBJ2-1; size: once; D: TRBD2; V: TRBV7-2; DNA: TGTGCCAGCAGCTTGCTAGCGGGCCATTCTGACAATGAGCAGTTCTTC; CDR3: CASSLLAGHSDNEQFF
J: TRBJ1-1; size: .; D: TRBD1; V: TRBV5-6; DNA: TGTGCCAGCAGGGGACAGGGTGTTTCGAACACTGAAGCTTTCTTT; CDR3: CASRGQGVSNTEAFF
J: TRBJ1-1; size: .; D: .; V: TRBV7-2; DNA: TGTGCCAGCAGAGTTTTCGATTGGGTTGAAGCTTTCTTT; CDR3: CASRVFDWVEAFF
J: TRBJ2-1; size: .; D: .; V: TRBV4-1; DNA: TGCGCCAGCAGCCAAGATCCCAGGGATGAGCAGTTCTTC; CDR3: CASSQDPRDEQFF
J: TRBJ1-5; size: .; D: TRBD1; V: TRBV27; DNA: TGTGCCAGCGGGACAGGATATAGCAATCAGCCCCAGCATTTT; CDR3: CASGTGYSNQPQHF
J: TRBJ1-5; size: .; D: .; V: TRBV19; DNA: TGTGCCAGTAGTATTACGCCAGGGTCAAATCAGCCCCAGCATTTT; CDR3: CASSITPGSNQPQHF
J: TRBJ1-2; size: .; D: .; V: TRBV28; DNA: TGTGCCAGCAGGGAGGGAGGCTACTATGGCTACACCTTC; CDR3: CASREGGYYGYTF
J: TRBJ2-7; size: .; D: .; V: TRBV7-2; DNA: TGTGCCAGCAGCTCGTTCTACGAGCAGTACTTC; CDR3: CASSSFYEQYF
J: TRBJ2-1; size: .; D: TRBD2; V: TRBV11-3; DNA: TGTGCCAGCAGCCCACGGACTAAAGCGGGAGGCAATGAGCAGTTCTTC; CDR3: CASSPRTKAGGNEQFF
J: TRBJ2-2; size: .; D: .; V: TRBV18; DNA: TGTGCCAGCTCACCACCACAGTCCACCGGGGAGCTGTTTTTT; CDR3: CASSPPQSTGELFF
J: TRBJ2-7; size: .; D: TRBD2; V: TRBV29-1; DNA: TGCAGCGTCGCCGGGACTAGTACCTACGAGCAGTACTTC; CDR3: CSVAGTSTYEQYF
J: TRBJ2-3; size: .; D: .; V: TRBV4-1; DNA: TGCGCCAGCAGTTCAGAGTGGATTACAGATACGCAGTATTTT; CDR3: CASSSEWITDTQYF
J: TRBJ2-7; size: .; D: TRBD1; V: TRBV14; DNA: TGTGCCAGCAGCCCGCTCGGGACAGTGTCCTACGAGCAGTACTTC; CDR3: CASSPLGTVSYEQYF
J: TRBJ2-1; size: .; D: .; V: TRBV28; DNA: TGTGCCAGCAGCATATCTTTCAGCTCCTACAATGAGCAGTTCTTC; CDR3: CASSISFSSYNEQFF
J: TRBJ1-1; size: .; D: .; V: TRBV29-1; DNA: TGCAGCGTTGGGAAGACAGGCATGAACACTGAAGCTTTCTTT; CDR3: CSVGKTGMNTEAFF
J: TRBJ1-1; size: .; D: TRBD1; V: TRBV11-2; DNA: TGTGCCAGCAGCCCTTCAAGGGGGCGCGGAGCTTTCTTT; CDR3: CASSPSRGRGAFF
J: TRBJ2-2; size: .; D: .; V: TRBV27; DNA: TGTGCCAGCACTTTAGTCCGGGGTTACGCCGGGGAGCTGTTTTTT; CDR3: CASTLVRGYAGELFF
J: TRBJ2-1; size: .; D: TRBD2; V: TRBV25-1; DNA: TGTGCCAGCAGTAGTACGGGGGGAGTCAATGAGCAGTTCTTC; CDR3: CASSSTGGVNEQFF
J: TRBJ2-7; size: .; D: .; V: TRBV5-1; DNA: TGCGCCAGCAGCTTGGATCCAGGGGGGGACGAGCAGTACTTC; CDR3: CASSLDPGGDEQYF
J: TRBJ1-1; size: .; D: TRBD1; V: TRBV5-1; DNA: TGCGCCAGCAGCTTGGTGCCTACGGACAGGGGGTCCCCTGAAGCTTTCTTT; CDR3: CASSLVPTDRGSPEAFF
J: TRBJ2-7; size: .; D: .; V: TRBV28; DNA: TGTGCCATAACCGACGGCTACTCCTACGAGCAGTACTTC; CDR3: CAITDGYSYEQYF
J: TRBJ2-7; size: .; D: TRBD2; V: TRBV7-2; DNA: TGTGCCAGCAGCTTGGGACTAGCTATCATCGAGCAGTACTTC; CDR3: CASSLGLAIIEQYF
J: TRBJ2-7; size: .; D: .; V: TRBV7-2; DNA: TGTGCCAGCAGCTTAGGCGCCCCGGCCCTCTTCTACGAGCAGTACTTC; CDR3: CASSLGAPALFYEQYF
J: TRBJ1-1; size: .; D: TRBD1; V: TRBV19; DNA: TGTGCCAGTAGTAGACAGGGTATGGACACTGAAGCTTTCTTT; CDR3: CASSRQGMDTEAFF
J: TRBJ1-1; size: few; D: .; V: TRBV30; DNA: TGTGCCTGGGCACAGAACACTGAAGCTTTCTTT; CDR3: CAWAQNTEAFF
J: TRBJ1-2; size: .; D: .; V: TRBV6-5; DNA: TGTGCCAGCAGTTATAACCCCAACTATGGCTACACCTTC; CDR3: CASSYNPNYGYTF
J: TRBJ1-1; size: .; D: TRBD1; V: TRBV2; DNA: TGTGCCAGCAGAGACAGGACAGGGTCAGTGGCAGCTTTCTTT; CDR3: CASRDRTGSVAAFF
J: TRBJ1-4; size: .; D: .; V: TRBV5-1; DNA: TGCGCCAGCAGCTTGAGGGACAATGAAAAACTGTTTTTT; CDR3: CASSLRDNEKLFF